These 11 T cell receptor beta chains were all obtained from the same sample, sequenced in a study of T cell responses to AZD1222 COVID-19 vaccine. The assay was immunoSEQ multiplex PCR, and TCRdb's table has in-frame clones only and misses some. The profile shows about 110,000 clones, less than 95% of them singletons. The source material was peripheral blood, sampled on day 0 of AZD1222 vaccination. The receptors come from an adult in good health.

This chain uses TRBV28 with TRBJ1-2; D not certain. V gave up 2 bases and J gave up 5 bases, with 12 bases separating them. The CDR3 has 14 residues. The germline gives CDR1 MDHEN, CDR2 SYDVKM. The CDR3 sequence: CASSLQSLGYGYTF. In nucleotides, the CDR3 is TGTGCCAGCAGTTTACAGTCCCTGGGGTATGGCTACACCTTC.

The gene calls are TRBV18 and TRBJ1-2; 9 nucleotides line up with TRBD1. Germline-derived CDR1 and CDR2 are KGHSH and LQKENI. V lost 0 bases to trimming and J lost 3 bases; unmatched junction nucleotides: 2. This CDR3 spans 15 amino acids. The CDR3 region is CASSPPDRGDYGYTF. Written as DNA, the CDR3 is TGTGCCAGCTCACCACCCGACAGGGGGGACTATGGCTACACCTTC.

This sequence joins TRBV11-2 and TRBJ1-1, with D unclear. V gave up 0 bases and J gave up 0 bases, with 17 bases separating them. The germline V gene has CDR1 SGHAT and CDR2 FQNNGV. The CDR3 consists of 18 residues. The CDR3 DNA sequence: TGTGCCAGCAGCTTAGATCGAGGAAGGGAAATTATGAACACTGAAGCTTTCTTT. Translated: CASSLDRGREIMNTEAFF. Based on the CDR3 plus reference TRBV11-2 and TRBJ1-1, the full variable domain is EAGVAQSPRYKIIEKRQSVAFWCNPISGHATLYWYQQILGQGPKLLIQFQNNGVVDDSQLPKDRFSAERLKGVDSTLKIQPAKLEDSAVYLCASSLDRGREIMNTEAFFGQGTRLTVV.

V and J are TRBV5-1 and TRBJ2-3; 7 bases are a match to TRBD1. The V and J ends lost 0 bases and 3 bases, in that order; junction bases with no gene match: 4. The V gene's germline CDR1 is SGHRS and CDR2 YFSETQ. This CDR3 has 15 residues. CDR3 in amino acids: CASSLEGAPTDTQYF. The CDR3 region has the DNA TGCGCCAGCAGCTTGGAGGGGGCCCCGACAGATACGCAGTATTTT.

This chain joins TRBV28 and TRBJ1-1, with 7 bases that match TRBD1. Germline V gives CDR1 MDHEN, CDR2 SYDVKM. V dropped 5 bases and J dropped 4; count of bases not matched to a gene: 10. This CDR3 is built from 15 residues. CDR3 region: CASSPSTGWVTEAFF. The CDR3 DNA reads as TGTGCCAGCAGTCCTTCGACAGGGTGGGTCACTGAAGCTTTCTTT.

CDR3 region: CASSLQPYSNQPQHF. DNA for the CDR3: TGTGCCAGCAGTTTACAACCTTATAGCAATCAGCCCCAGCATTTT. The rearrangement uses TRBV28 and TRBJ1-5; D call uncertain. With 2 bases removed from V and 0 bases from J, the gap between germline ends came to 8 bases. From germline, CDR1 is MDHEN and CDR2 SYDVKM. This CDR3 is 15 amino acids long.

This clone was seen a few times. Here the CDR3 reads CASSLLGGTKSYEQYF. The CDR3 bases are TGTGCCAGCAGTCTCCTCGGCGGGACTAAATCCTACGAGCAGTACTTC. The chain carries TRBV28 and TRBJ2-7, with 7 bases identical to TRBD2. This CDR3 spans 16 amino acids. V trimming: 5 bases; J trimming: 1 base; junction bases outside the gene matches: 11. Germline V gene data show CDR1 as MDHEN and CDR2 as SYDVKM.

The rearrangement links TRBV6-2 or TRBV6-3 to TRBJ2-5, with D perhaps being TRBD1 or TRBD2 (5 bases each). CDR3 length: 12 amino acids. The germline CDR1 and CDR2 sequences are MNHEY and SVGEGT. Deletions cut 6 bases from V and 7 bases from J, with 12 bases between. The CDR3, as DNA: TGTGCCAGCAGCCCGGGGCCGGGGACCCAGTACTTC. Amino acids: CASSPGPGTQYF.

The chain carries TRBV28 and TRBJ1-2; TRBD1 matches at 7 bases. J gave up 0 bases and V 10 bases, and 2 bases lay outside the gene matches. The CDR3 has 12 amino acids. Germline CDR1 is MDHEN and CDR2 is SYDVKM. The CDR3 region is CATGTANYGYTF. For the CDR3, the DNA is TGTGCCACCGGGACAGCTAACTATGGCTACACCTTC.

This chain uses TRBV18 with TRBJ1-3, with a tentative D call TRBD1 (5 bases). The CDR3 is 16 residues long. Germline V gene sequence: CDR1 KGHSH, CDR2 LQKENI. The V and J ends lost 0 bases and 3 bases respectively, with 12 bases between them. DNA for the CDR3: TGTGCCAGCTCACCACCGGGGCGGTCAGGTGGAAACACCATATATTTT. It is translated as CASSPPGRSGGNTIYF.

The genes are TRBV6-5 and TRBJ2-1; 8 nucleotides agree with TRBD1. The CDR3 is 14 amino acids. Germline V gene lookup returns CDR1 MNHEY and CDR2 SVGAGI. V dropped 11 bases and J dropped 7; count of bases not matched to a gene: 13. This CDR3 reads CAGRDRTLGNEQFF. The CDR3 coding sequence is TGTGCCGGCCGGGACAGGACTTTGGGGAATGAGCAGTTCTTC.